The 24 T cell receptor beta chains presented below share a single source sample, sequenced in a study of T cell responses to AZD1222 COVID-19 vaccine (dated by TCRdb to the early 2020s). The library was built by means of the immunoSEQ multiplex PCR assay. TCRdb took this table from immuneACCESS and kept in-frame rearrangements with V and J called. Such tables lack part of the clones; where checked against another copy, unresolved V genes explain under half of the gap, and the rest is unexplained. This sample gives 120,000 to 150,000 clones in total; over 75% of them show up just once. Approximately 4.5% of the sample is taken by the ten largest. The time point label corresponds to: baseline before first vaccination. The source was peripheral blood, collected on day 0 of AZD1222 vaccination. Receptors originate from an adult in good health.

The rearrangement links TRBV11-2 to TRBJ2-1; D is unclear. This CDR3 is 15 amino acids long. The germline V and J ends were trimmed by 1 base and 0 bases, with 7 bases remaining between them. Germline CDR1 is SGHAT and CDR2 is FQNNGV. The CDR3 nucleotides are TGTGCCAGCAGCTTAGCTCGGCTCTCCTACAATGAGCAGTTCTTC. This sequence encodes CASSLARLSYNEQFF.

The chain uses TRBV3-1 (or the pseudogene TRBV3-2) and TRBJ2-3; 12 bases fit TRBD2. The trim removed 3 bases at V and 0 bases at J, leaving 7 bases unmatched. CDR1 and CDR2 (germline): LGHDT, YNNKEL (reference sequence). The CDR3 loop spans 18 amino acids. CDR3 DNA: TGTGCCAGCAGCCACCTATACGGACTAGCGGGGAGCACAGATACGCAGTATTTT. Its protein product is CASSHLYGLAGSTDTQYF.

This clone has a single count. This chain uses TRBV2 with TRBJ1-4; D may be TRBD1 (6 bases). This CDR3 is built from 14 residues. V was clipped by 4 bases and J by 8 bases, with 14 bases between them. Germline CDR1 reads SNHLY; CDR2 reads FYNNEI. Here the CDR3 DNA reads TGTGCCAGCAGTGGCTACAGGGTCGGCGAAAAACTGTTTTTT. It yields the protein CASSGYRVGEKLFF.

The chain carries TRBV3-1 (or the pseudogene TRBV3-2) and TRBJ2-1; 13 bases agree with TRBD2. The trim removed 4 bases at V and 10 bases at J, leaving 10 bases unmatched. The CDR3 is 16 residues long. From germline, CDR1 is LGHDT and CDR2 YNNKEL (reference sequence). For the CDR3, the DNA is TGTGCCAGCAGCCTCACCGGGACTAGCGGGAACCGGGAGCAGTTCTTC. This encodes CASSLTGTSGNREQFF.

This clone was detected once. A read error may produce the germline difference seen at one junction end. The CDR3, as DNA: TGTGCCAGCAGCGTAGGGGCAGGGATGAACCCTGAAGCTTTCTTT. It yields the protein CASSVGAGMNPEAFF. This rearrangement joins TRBV9 to TRBJ1-1; D may be TRBD1 (5 bases). Germline assignment: CDR1 SGDLS and CDR2 YYNGEE. There are 15 residues in the CDR3.

This chain uses TRBV27 with TRBJ2-7, with D unclear. V was pared by 0 bases and J by 0 bases, with 9 bases between. Germline V gene lookup returns CDR1 MNHEY and CDR2 SMNVEV (reference sequence). CDR3 length: 15 residues. The CDR3 spells CASSLSLRTSYEQYF. CDR3 coding DNA: TGTGCCAGCAGTTTATCACTTCGGACCTCCTACGAGCAGTACTTC.

The chain is built from TRBV11-2 and TRBJ2-2, with D tentatively TRBD1 or TRBD2 (5 bases each). In germline, CDR1 is SGHAT, CDR2 FQNNGV. Trimming stripped 4 bases from V and 6 bases from J, with 12 bases between. The CDR3 sequence is 14 residues long. The CDR3 spells CASSWGFSAGELFF. The CDR3 DNA follows: TGTGCCAGCAGCTGGGGGTTCTCCGCCGGGGAGCTGTTTTTT. Filled out from reference TRBV11-2 and TRBJ2-2, the complete variable domain reads EAGVAQSPRYKIIEKRQSVAFWCNPISGHATLYWYQQILGQGPKLLIQFQNNGVVDDSQLPKDRFSAERLKGVDSTLKIQPAKLEDSAVYLCASSWGFSAGELFFGEGSRLTVL.

The V gene is TRBV5-1, the J gene TRBJ2-7; perhaps D is TRBD1 or TRBD2 (5 bases each). This CDR3 has 13 amino acids. CDR1 and CDR2 from the germline V gene are SGHRS and YFSETQ. V was shortened by 1 base and J by 7 bases, with 12 bases between the two germline ends. The CDR3 region has the DNA TGCGCCAGCAGCTTGCGGGACCCTGGGGAGCAGTACTTC. It yields the protein CASSLRDPGEQYF.

This chain joins TRBV7-9 and TRBJ1-3, with a weak D call TRBD1 (6 bases). V lost 5 bases and J lost 7, with 15 bases in between. Germline lookup yields CDR1 SEHNR and CDR2 FQNEAQ (reference sequence). The length of the CDR3 is 14 residues. The CDR3 loop reads CASSPWGDRNTIYF. The CDR3 nucleotides read TGTGCCAGCAGCCCCTGGGGAGACAGGAACACCATATATTTT.

The chain is built from TRBV30 and TRBJ1-1; D gene uncertain. The germline V gene has CDR1 GTSNPN and CDR2 SVGIG (reference sequence). The V gene lost 7 bases and the J gene lost 3 bases, with 21 bases spanning the gap. This CDR3 is 15 amino acids long. CDR3 DNA sequence: TGTGCCTTATGGGGAACGGAGGGCAAACACACTGAAGCTTTCTTT. This codes for CALWGTEGKHTEAFF.

This chain links TRBV28 with TRBJ1-5, with TRBD1 as a possible D gene (5 bases). The CDR3 has 15 residues. Per germline, CDR1 MDHEN and CDR2 SYDVKM. V dropped 2 bases and J dropped 7 bases, with 15 bases sitting between them. The CDR3 is CASSLVGVGVQPQHF. The CDR3 DNA follows: TGTGCCAGCAGTTTAGTAGGGGTTGGAGTACAGCCCCAGCATTTT.

This rearrangement joins TRBV19 to TRBJ2-1; no definite D call. The ends were cut back, 1 base at V and 6 bases at J, with 16 bases in the middle. Germline V gives CDR1 LNHDA, CDR2 SQIVND (reference sequence). The CDR3 covers 16 residues. CDR3 DNA sequence: TGTGCCAGTAGTATAGTAGCTCCTCGTTGGGGCAATGAGCAGTTCTTC. It is translated as CASSIVAPRWGNEQFF.

The chain combines TRBV12-5 with TRBJ2-3, with TRBD2 as a possible D gene (6 bases). This CDR3 is built from 18 residues. From germline, CDR1 is LGHNT and CDR2 FRNRAP. Trimming removed 0 bases from V and 3 bases from J, with 19 bases in between. CDR3: CASGLVHGGNGLTDTQYF. In DNA form, the CDR3 reads TGTGCTAGTGGTTTGGTACATGGGGGGAATGGGTTGACAGATACGCAGTATTTT.

The V call is TRBV19, the J call TRBJ2-7; D is uncertain. Germline V gene data show CDR1 as LNHDA and CDR2 as SQIVND (reference sequence). Trimming pared 5 bases from V and 5 bases from J, leaving 13 bases between. This CDR3 contains 13 residues. The CDR3 nucleotides read TGTGCCAGTAGTGCGAACAAGATCCACGAGCAGTACTTC. Protein product: CASSANKIHEQYF. The full variable domain, rest sourced from reference TRBV19 and TRBJ2-7, is DGGITQSPKYLFRKEGQNVTLSCEQNLNHDAMYWYRQDPGQGLRLIYYSQIVNDFQKGDIAEGYSVSREKKESFPLTVTSAQKNPTAFYLCASSANKIHEQYFGPGTRLTVT.

The V call is TRBV5-1, the J call TRBJ1-1, with a tentative D call TRBD1 (6 bases). From germline, CDR1 is SGHRS and CDR2 YFSETQ. This CDR3 has 15 residues. The germline V and J ends were trimmed by 1 base and 3 bases, with 13 bases remaining between them. The CDR3 sequence: CASSLMGGVDTEAFF. The CDR3 coding sequence is TGCGCCAGCAGCTTGATGGGGGGCGTTGACACTGAAGCTTTCTTT.

The chain combines TRBV27 with TRBJ1-6; D perhaps matches TRBD1 (6 bases). With 7 bases removed from V and 0 bases from J, the gap between germline ends came to 13 bases. The CDR3 is 16 amino acids. Looked up from germline, CDR1 is MNHEY and CDR2 is SMNVEV (reference sequence). CDR3 amino acids: CASTLQGSSYNSPLHF. The CDR3, as DNA: TGTGCCAGCACCCTACAGGGAAGCTCCTATAATTCACCCCTCCACTTT.

Notes on this clone: At the DNA level, this CDR3 is encoded by other sequences in the same sample as well. V is TRBV18 and J is TRBJ1-5, with D unclear. Germline-derived CDR1 and CDR2 are KGHSH and LQKENI. The CDR3 is made up of 12 amino acids. The V end was cut by 3 bases, the J end by 2 bases, with 2 bases between. CDR3 region: CASSPGNQPQHF. DNA of the CDR3: TGTGCCAGCTCACCTGGCAATCAGCCCCAGCATTTT.

J is TRBJ2-7 and V is TRBV4-1, with a tentative D call TRBD1 (6 bases). V lost 2 bases and J lost 3, with 17 bases in between. This CDR3 contains 16 residues. Germline V gives CDR1 MGHRA, CDR2 YSYEKL. CDR3 protein: CASSQKGQSLVYEQYF. CDR3 DNA: TGCGCCAGCAGCCAAAAAGGACAGAGCTTGGTCTACGAGCAGTACTTC.

The genes are TRBV4-2 and TRBJ2-5, with D perhaps matching TRBD1 (5 bases). V was shortened by 5 bases and J by 4 bases, with 5 bases between the two germline ends. The germline gives CDR1 LGHNA, CDR2 YNFKEQ. The CDR3 is 11 amino acids. The CDR3 bases are TGTGCCAGCAGCAGGGGAGAGACCCAGTACTTC. It codes for CASSRGETQYF.

The chain carries TRBV30 and TRBJ1-1; D is possibly TRBD1 (5 bases). This CDR3 is built from 18 residues. CDR1 and CDR2 from the germline V gene are GTSNPN and SVGIG (reference sequence). V was trimmed by 0 bases and J by 0 bases, leaving 20 bases between them. The CDR3 loop is CAWSVRSWDSTLNTEAFF. CDR3 DNA: TGTGCCTGGAGTGTACGTTCATGGGACTCCACACTGAACACTGAAGCTTTCTTT.

The rearrangement joins TRBV11-2 to TRBJ2-7; 7 bases are a match to TRBD1. The CDR3 extends over 17 amino acids. CDR1 SGHAT and CDR2 FQNNGV come from the germline V gene. V was pared by 7 bases and J by 0 bases, with 15 bases of the junction left unmatched. Here the CDR3 reads CASTNLGFGTASYEQYF. The CDR3 DNA sequence: TGTGCCAGCACCAACTTAGGGTTTGGGACAGCCTCCTACGAGCAGTACTTC.

This clone was seen only once. The V call is TRBV6-5, the J call TRBJ2-1, with TRBD2 matching over 7 bases. The V gene's germline CDR1 is MNHEY and CDR2 SVGAGI. V shed 7 bases and J 6 bases; nucleotides not matched to a gene: 12. The CDR3 sequence is 15 residues long. The CDR3 region is CASIIGEGSGNEQFF. CDR3 DNA sequence: TGTGCCAGCATAATCGGGGAGGGTTCGGGCAATGAGCAGTTCTTC.

V usage is TRBV28 and J usage is TRBJ2-2; D may be TRBD1 (6 bases). The ends were cut back, 0 bases at V and 0 bases at J, with 11 bases in the middle. Germline V lookup: CDR1 MDHEN, CDR2 SYDVKM. This CDR3 has 17 amino acids. CDR3 in DNA: TGTGCCAGCAGTTTATGGTTGGGGGCCACGAACACCGGGGAGCTGTTTTTT. Translation: CASSLWLGATNTGELFF.

The chain employs TRBV7-9 and TRBJ2-2; D unresolved. This CDR3 has 16 residues. V dropped 1 base and J dropped 2 bases, with 11 bases sitting between them. In germline, CDR1 is SEHNR, CDR2 FQNEAQ (reference sequence). The CDR3 nucleotides read TGTGCCAGCAGCTTAGAACGACGGCTTAACACCGGGGAGCTGTTTTTT. Translated: CASSLERRLNTGELFF.